The rows below give T cell receptor beta chains drawn from one sample of a study of T cell repertoires in cytomegalovirus infection. TCRdb re-called the reads with MiXCR, one entry per CDR3 protein. Here the sample spans 450,000 to 650,000 distinct CDR3 sequences, 40% being singletons. The antigens of these receptors remain unknown. Sequenced material: cultured PBMCs, taken from culture after CMV antigen stimulation. All receptors come from a human donor in good health (CMV status not recorded). Some clones in this sample may be carry-over from other donors' samples. The CDR3 runs from the conserved cysteine through the conserved F or W. Each record gives: V gene, D gene, clone size, J gene, CDR3 DNA, CDR3 protein. A D gene is named only where the DNA matches it firmly. Size tells how often a clone was seen (once, few, many) or the class of an expanded clone, and some rows leave it out.

TRBV4-1	-	-	TRBJ2-2	TGCGCCAGCAGCCACCTCGTGACCGGGGAGCTGTTTTTT	CASSHLVTGELFF
TRBV7-2	-	many	TRBJ2-1	TGTGCCAGCAGCGAACAGGGTTGGCAGCACAATGAGCAGTTCTTC	CASSEQGWQHNEQFF
TRBV25-1	TRBD1	once	TRBJ1-4	TGTGCCAGCAGTGAATCGACAGGGGGACGTGAAAAACTGTTTTTT	CASSESTGGREKLFF
TRBV12-3/TRBV12-4	-	-	TRBJ2-2	TGTGCCAGCAGCTTCGGCTCAGCAGGATCCGGGGAGCTGTTTTTT	CASSFGSAGSGELFF
TRBV20-1	TRBD2	-	TRBJ2-3	TGCAGTGCCCTTCGGACTAGCACATCAGATACGCAGTATTTT	CSALRTSTSDTQYF
TRBV11-2	TRBD1	-	TRBJ1-1	TGTGCCAGCAGCTTAGATCGGGGGACCGACAGGGAGGGCACTGAAGCTTTCTTT	CASSLDRGTDREGTEAFF
TRBV12-3/TRBV12-4	TRBD2	once	TRBJ2-2	TGTGCCAGCAGTTTGGCCCAGCGGGGGATTCACGGGGAGCTGTTTTTT	CASSLAQRGIHGELFF
TRBV20-1	-	-	TRBJ2-3	TGCAGTGCTAGTGAGCTCCCAAGCACAGATACGCAGTATTTT	CSASELPSTDTQYF
TRBV14	TRBD2	-	TRBJ2-3	TGTGCCAGCAGAGGACTAGCGGGAGTCAGCACAGATACGCAGTATTTT	CASRGLAGVSTDTQYF
TRBV29-1	-	few	TRBJ2-1	TGCAGCGTTGAAGATAACTTCTCCGCCCTCCAGTTCTTC	CSVEDNFSALQFF
TRBV7-2	-	-	TRBJ2-3	TGTGCCAGCAGCCCACGGATCTCGGGAAACACAGATACGCAGTATTTT	CASSPRISGNTDTQYF
TRBV6-1	-	-	TRBJ2-5	TGTGCCAGCAGAAATATGATTATTCCTCAAGAGACCCAGTACTTC	CASRNMIIPQETQYF
TRBV23-1	-	-	TRBJ2-5	TGCGCCAGCAGTCAATCTGGGAAGGGTGAGGGCCAAGAGACCCAGTACTTC	CASSQSGKGEGQETQYF
TRBV6-1	TRBD1	few	TRBJ1-2	TGTGCCAGCAGGCGCGGGACAGGGCTGGATGGCTACACCTTC	CASRRGTGLDGYTF
TRBV6-2/TRBV6-3	-	-	TRBJ2-5	TGTGCCAGTACGTTGCCGGAAGAGACCCAGTGCTTC	CASTLPEETQCF
TRBV7-6	TRBD2	-	TRBJ2-7	TGTGCCAGCAGCCCAAGCGGGGCCCCGAGGGAGCAGTACTTC	CASSPSGAPREQYF
TRBV7-6	TRBD1	-	TRBJ1-4	TGTGCCAGCAGCTTTGGCCCGACAGGGCGGGAGGAAAAACTGTTTTTT	CASSFGPTGREEKLFF
TRBV7-3	TRBD2	-	TRBJ2-3	TGTGCCAGCGGGACTAGAAACACAGATACGCAGTATTTT	CASGTRNTDTQYF
TRBV7-2	TRBD2	-	TRBJ2-2	TGTGCCAGCAGGCCCGGGGGGGTGTACACCGGGGAGCTGTTTTTT	CASRPGGVYTGELFF
TRBV11-2	-	-	TRBJ2-7	TGTGCCAGCAGCTGGGGGGGGGGACATAACCTTTTACGATACGAGCAGTACTTC	CASSWGGGHNLLRYEQYF
TRBV10-3	-	once	TRBJ2-7	TGTGCCATCAGTGGTTCGACCTACGAGCAGTACTTC	CAISGSTYEQYF
TRBV12-3/TRBV12-4	-	few	TRBJ2-2	TGTGCCAGCAGTTTAGTGAGATCAGGACGGGGGGAGCTGTTTTTT	CASSLVRSGRGELFF
TRBV11-2	-	few	TRBJ2-6	TGTGCCAGCAGCACTCACCGGGGTGGGGCCAACGTCCTGACTTTC	CASSTHRGGANVLTF
TRBV7-2	TRBD1	-	TRBJ2-7	TGTGCCAGCAGCCCAAGACAGGGAGACCACGAGCAGTACTTC	CASSPRQGDHEQYF
TRBV12-5	-	few	TRBJ1-1	TGTGCTAGTGGTTTGGACAACCAGGGGAACACTGAAGCTTTCTTT	CASGLDNQGNTEAFF
TRBV4-3	-	-	TRBJ2-3	TGCGCCAGCAGCGAAGGAGGTCGGGAAGATACGCAGTATTTT	CASSEGGREDTQYF
TRBV20-1	TRBD1	few	TRBJ2-1	TGCAGCCCCGACAGGGGGTCCTCTAGCTCCTACAATGAGCAGTTCTTC	CSPDRGSSSSYNEQFF
TRBV5-1	-	-	TRBJ2-7	TGCGCCAGCAGCTTGTGGCAGGCCCAAACTAGGGAGCAGTACTTC	CASSLWQAQTREQYF
TRBV7-9	-	-	TRBJ1-4	TGTGCCAGCAGGAGCAAAAATACAGCAACTAATGAAAAACTGTTTTTT	CASRSKNTATNEKLFF
TRBV7-9	-	many	TRBJ2-7	TGTGCCAGCAGCTTAAGAGGGTCCCACGAGCAGTACTTC	CASSLRGSHEQYF
TRBV12-3/TRBV12-4	TRBD1	-	TRBJ1-1	TGTGCCAGCAGTTTTGCACAGGGGGCTGAAGCTTTCTTT	CASSFAQGAEAFF
TRBV6-6	-	-	TRBJ1-6	TGTGCCAGCAGTACCGAAAAGGGGGAAAAGAGTTCACCCCTCCACTTT	CASSTEKGEKSSPLHF
TRBV4-2	-	-	TRBJ2-2	TGTGCCAGCAGCCAAGAACTGCTAGAAGAGGAGCTGTTTTTT	CASSQELLEEELFF
TRBV5-1	-	-	TRBJ2-7	TGCGCCAGCAGCCACCTTAGGGACCACGAGCAGTACTTC	CASSHLRDHEQYF
TRBV6-1	-	few	TRBJ2-7	TGTGCCAGCAGTCGAGCAACAGGGGGGGCCTACGAGCAGTACTTC	CASSRATGGAYEQYF
TRBV7-2	TRBD2	-	TRBJ2-3	TGTGCCAGCAGCTTTGTGAGCGGGGGCACAGATACGCAGTATTTT	CASSFVSGGTDTQYF
TRBV20-1	-	-	TRBJ1-1	TGCAGTGCCAGACAGATGCCCAACACTGAAGCTTTCTTT	CSARQMPNTEAFF
TRBV20-1	TRBD2	few	TRBJ2-2	TGCAGTGCTAGAGTAGCGGGGACCGGGGAGCTGTTTTTT	CSARVAGTGELFF
TRBV7-9	TRBD1	-	TRBJ1-2	TGTGCCAGCAGCTCATCAGGGGGAGACTATGGCTACACCTTC	CASSSSGGDYGYTF
TRBV7-6	TRBD2	-	TRBJ2-1	TGTGCCAGCAGCTCCAATAGCGGGAGATCCTCCTACAATGAGCAGTTCTTC	CASSSNSGRSSYNEQFF
TRBV12-3/TRBV12-4	TRBD1	-	TRBJ1-2	TGTGCCAGCGGGACAGGGGGTGACTTGTACTATGGCTACACCTTC	CASGTGGDLYYGYTF
TRBV12-3/TRBV12-4	TRBD2	-	TRBJ2-7	TGTGCCAGCAGTTGGACTAGCGGGGGGGGTAGGCAGTACTTC	CASSWTSGGGRQYF
TRBV5-1	TRBD1	-	TRBJ2-2	TGCGCCAGCAGCCTTGGGGGACAGGGGAACACCGGGGAGCTGTTTTTT	CASSLGGQGNTGELFF
TRBV7-6	TRBD2	few	TRBJ2-3	TGTGCCAGCAGTTCTCCGATAGCGGGTGGCACAGATACGCAGTATTTT	CASSSPIAGGTDTQYF
TRBV2	-	-	TRBJ2-3	TGTGCCAGCAGTGTCGTTAGAAGCACAGATACGCAGTATTTT	CASSVVRSTDTQYF
TRBV10-3	TRBD2	few	TRBJ2-6	TGTGCCATCAGGAGGGGCCCGGGGGGTGGGGCCAACGTCCTGACTTTC	CAIRRGPGGGANVLTF
TRBV7-2	-	-	TRBJ2-1	TGTGCCAGCAGCTTAGAGGCGGGGAACAATGAGCAGTTCTTC	CASSLEAGNNEQFF
TRBV5-1	-	once	TRBJ2-4	TGCGCCAGCAGCTTGGCACCCGAAAACATTCAGTACTTC	CASSLAPENIQYF